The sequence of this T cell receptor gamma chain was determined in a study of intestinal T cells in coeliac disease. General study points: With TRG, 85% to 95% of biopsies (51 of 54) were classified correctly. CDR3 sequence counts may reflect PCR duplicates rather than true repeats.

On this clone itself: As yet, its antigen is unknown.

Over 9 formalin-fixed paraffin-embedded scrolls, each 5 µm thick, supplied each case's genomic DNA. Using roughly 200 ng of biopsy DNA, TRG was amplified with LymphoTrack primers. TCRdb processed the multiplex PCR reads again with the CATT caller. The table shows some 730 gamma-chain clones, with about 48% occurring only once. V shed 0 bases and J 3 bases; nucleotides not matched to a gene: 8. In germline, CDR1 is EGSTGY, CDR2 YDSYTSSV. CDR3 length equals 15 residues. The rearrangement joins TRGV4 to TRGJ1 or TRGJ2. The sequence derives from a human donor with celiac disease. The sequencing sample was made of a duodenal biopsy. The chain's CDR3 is CATWDGLDFYYKKLF. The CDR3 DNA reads TGTGCCACCTGGGATGGGCTGGATTTTTATTATAAGAAACTCTTT.